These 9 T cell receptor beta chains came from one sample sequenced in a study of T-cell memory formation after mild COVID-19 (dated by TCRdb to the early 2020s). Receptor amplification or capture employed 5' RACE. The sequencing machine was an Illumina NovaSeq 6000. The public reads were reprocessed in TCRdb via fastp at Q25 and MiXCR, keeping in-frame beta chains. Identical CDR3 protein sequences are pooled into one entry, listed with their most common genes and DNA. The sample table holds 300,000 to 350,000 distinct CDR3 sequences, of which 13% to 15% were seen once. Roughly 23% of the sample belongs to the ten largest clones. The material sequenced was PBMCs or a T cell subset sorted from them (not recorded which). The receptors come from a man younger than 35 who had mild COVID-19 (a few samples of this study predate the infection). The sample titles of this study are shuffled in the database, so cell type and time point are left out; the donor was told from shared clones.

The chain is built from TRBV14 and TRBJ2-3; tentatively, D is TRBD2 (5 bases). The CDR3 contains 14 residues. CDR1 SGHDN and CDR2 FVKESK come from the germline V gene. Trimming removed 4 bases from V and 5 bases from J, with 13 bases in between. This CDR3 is CASSLFLGGDTQYF. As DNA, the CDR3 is TGTGCCAGCAGCCTATTCCTTGGAGGAGATACGCAGTATTTT.

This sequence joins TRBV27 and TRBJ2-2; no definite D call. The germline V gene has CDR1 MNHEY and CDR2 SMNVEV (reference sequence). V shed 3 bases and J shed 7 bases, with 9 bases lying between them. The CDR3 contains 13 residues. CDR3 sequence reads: CASSFGGGGELFF. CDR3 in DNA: TGTGCCAGCAGTTTCGGCGGCGGCGGGGAGCTGTTTTTT.

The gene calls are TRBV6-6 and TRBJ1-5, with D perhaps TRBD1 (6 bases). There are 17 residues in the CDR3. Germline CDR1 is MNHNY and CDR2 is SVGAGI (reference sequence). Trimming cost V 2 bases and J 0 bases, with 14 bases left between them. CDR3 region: CASSYRPRGISNQPQHF. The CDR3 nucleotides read TGTGCCAGCAGTTACCGCCCCAGGGGTATTAGCAATCAGCCCCAGCATTTT.

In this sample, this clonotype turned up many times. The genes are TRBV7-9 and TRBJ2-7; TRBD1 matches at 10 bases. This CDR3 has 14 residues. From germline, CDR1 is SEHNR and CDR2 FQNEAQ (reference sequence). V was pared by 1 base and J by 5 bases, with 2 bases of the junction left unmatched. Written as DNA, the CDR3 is TGTGCCAGCAGCTTAGAAGGGACAGGGGACGAGCAGTACGTC. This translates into CASSLEGTGDEQYV.

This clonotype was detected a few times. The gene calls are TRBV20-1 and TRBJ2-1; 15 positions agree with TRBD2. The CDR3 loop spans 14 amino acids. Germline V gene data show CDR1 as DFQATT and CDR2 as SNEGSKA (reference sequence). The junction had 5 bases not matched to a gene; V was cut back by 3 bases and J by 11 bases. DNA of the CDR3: TGCAGTGCTAGCTTGGGACTAGCGGGGGGACAGCAGTTCTTC. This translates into CSASLGLAGGQQFF.

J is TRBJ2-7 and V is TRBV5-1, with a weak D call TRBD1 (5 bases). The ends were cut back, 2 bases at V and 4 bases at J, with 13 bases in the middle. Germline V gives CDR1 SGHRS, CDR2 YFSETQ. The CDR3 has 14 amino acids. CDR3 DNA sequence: TGCGCCAGCAGCTTCCAGGGTGTCGGTTACGAGCAGTACGTC. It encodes CASSFQGVGYEQYV.

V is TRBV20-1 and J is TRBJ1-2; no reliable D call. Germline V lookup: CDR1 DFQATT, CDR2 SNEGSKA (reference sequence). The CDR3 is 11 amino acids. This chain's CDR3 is CTCGGYYGYTF. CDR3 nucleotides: TGCACCTGTGGAGGTTACTATGGCTACACCTTC.

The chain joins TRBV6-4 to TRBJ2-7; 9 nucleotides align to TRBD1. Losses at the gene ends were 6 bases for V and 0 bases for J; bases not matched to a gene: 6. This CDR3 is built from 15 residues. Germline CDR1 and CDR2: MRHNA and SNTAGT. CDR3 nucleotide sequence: TGTGCCAGCAGGACGGGACAGGGTAGCTCCTACGAGCAGTACGTC. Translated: CASRTGQGSSYEQYV.

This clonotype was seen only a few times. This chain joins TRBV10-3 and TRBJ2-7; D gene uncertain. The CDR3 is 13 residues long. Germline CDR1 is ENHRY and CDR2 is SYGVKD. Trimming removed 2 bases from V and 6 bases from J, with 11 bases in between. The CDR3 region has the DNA TGTGCCATCAGTGAGGGGCCACGGGCCGAGCAGTACGTC. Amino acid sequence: CAISEGPRAEQYV.